This passage covers 23 T cell receptor beta chains from one sample sequenced in a study of blood T cell repertoires in COVID-19. The data were produced by immunoSEQ multiplex PCR, yet TCRdb's version contains in-frame clones alone and is incomplete. The sample records roughly 97,000 clones, 90% being singletons. Sequenced: peripheral blood. The receptors stem from a man in his sixties with acute or convalescent COVID-19.

The rearrangement uses TRBV2 and TRBJ2-5; 9 bases are shared with TRBD1. The V gene end was trimmed by 9 bases and the J gene end by 5 bases; junction bases not matched to a gene: 4. CDR3 length equals 12 residues. Per the germline V gene, CDR1 is SNHLY and CDR2 is FYNNEI. In DNA form, the CDR3 reads TGTGCCAGACAGGGGGCTGACGAGACCCAGTACTTC. Encoded protein: CARQGADETQYF.

This sequence joins TRBV2 and TRBJ1-5; D unclear. CDR3 length: 13 amino acids. Trimming shortened V by 6 bases and J by 3 bases, and 9 bases separated the two germline ends. Germline-derived CDR1 and CDR2 are SNHLY and FYNNEI. CDR3 in amino acids: CASREEVNQPQHF. DNA of the CDR3: TGTGCCAGCAGAGAGGAGGTCAATCAGCCCCAGCATTTT.

The CDR3 coding sequence is TGTGCCAGCAGCTTTGGGACTGTTAATTCACCCCTCCACTTT. Translated, it gives CASSFGTVNSPLHF. The chain is built from TRBV7-2 and TRBJ1-6; weak D call: TRBD1 (5 bases). V was shortened by 3 bases and J by 6 bases, with 9 bases between the two germline ends. The CDR3 contains 14 residues. Per the germline V gene, CDR1 is SGHTA and CDR2 is FQGNSA.

The chain uses TRBV5-1 and TRBJ1-2; perhaps TRBD1 as D (6 bases). The germline V and J ends were trimmed by 0 bases and 5 bases, with 11 bases remaining between them. Germline CDR1 is SGHRS and CDR2 is YFSETQ. The CDR3 totals 14 residues. The CDR3 DNA reads TGCGCCAGCAGCTTGGGACAGGACGGTTATGGCTACACCTTC. This sequence encodes CASSLGQDGYGYTF.

V gene TRBV18 combines with J gene TRBJ1-4, with unresolved D. The CDR3 is made up of 15 amino acids. The germline V gene has CDR1 KGHSH and CDR2 LQKENI. V lost 6 bases and J 0 bases, leaving 11 bases between the germline ends. In DNA, the CDR3 is TGTGCCAGCTCCCCTCCCGGGTCAACTAATGAAAAACTGTTTTTT. Translating it yields CASSPPGSTNEKLFF.

The V call is TRBV5-1, the J call TRBJ2-5; TRBD2 matches 7 bases. CDR3 length: 13 amino acids. V dropped 4 bases and J dropped 2; count of bases not matched to a gene: 2. From germline, CDR1 is SGHRS and CDR2 YFSETQ. The CDR3 bases are TGCGCCAGCAGCCGCGGGGGACAAGAGACCCAGTACTTC. Protein sequence: CASSRGGQETQYF.

CDR3 protein: CASSLTTGGYTF. Here the CDR3 DNA reads TGTGCCAGCAGCTTAACGACGGGGGGCTACACCTTC. The chain is built from TRBV7-9 and TRBJ1-2, with unresolved D. Germline CDR1 SEHNR, CDR2 FQNEAQ (reference sequence). With 2 bases removed from V and 8 bases from J, the gap between germline ends came to 9 bases. The CDR3 is 12 residues long.

The chain employs TRBV28 and TRBJ2-7; TRBD2 is a possible D gene (7 bases). Looked up from germline, CDR1 is MDHEN and CDR2 is SYDVKM. V lost 10 bases to trimming and J lost 4 bases, with 17 bases between them. This CDR3 region has 13 residues. The CDR3 region is CATRGGEVYEQYF. Here the CDR3 DNA reads TGTGCCACAAGAGGGGGGGAGGTGTACGAGCAGTACTTC.

This clone was detected a few times. The chain links TRBV6-1 to TRBJ1-5; 7 nucleotides agree with TRBD1. Germline lookup yields CDR1 MNHNS and CDR2 SASEGT. This CDR3 has 18 amino acids. V dropped 2 bases and J dropped 0; count of bases not matched to a gene: 10. The CDR3 reads CASSERAGGLDSNQPQHF. The CDR3, as DNA: TGTGCCAGCAGTGAAAGGGCAGGGGGACTCGATAGCAATCAGCCCCAGCATTTT.

V is TRBV6-5 and J is TRBJ1-2; 7 nucleotides agree with TRBD1. The germline gives CDR1 MNHEY, CDR2 SVGAGI. V shed 6 bases, J shed 10 bases, and the junction held 14 bases outside the gene matches. The CDR3 is 14 amino acids. In DNA, the CDR3 is TGTGCCAGCAGGATCCCCGGGACAGCGGACTTCTACACCTTC. Translated: CASRIPGTADFYTF.

This clone has a single count. The V call is TRBV6-2 or TRBV6-3, the J call TRBJ2-7, with 8 bases aligning to TRBD1. In germline, CDR1 is MNHEY, CDR2 SVGEGT. The CDR3 totals 15 residues. V was pared by 4 bases and J by 4 bases, with 9 bases of the junction left unmatched. The CDR3 loop reads CASSWGPDRAYEQYF. CDR3 DNA: TGTGCCAGCAGTTGGGGCCCGGACAGGGCTTACGAGCAGTACTTC.

The V and J genes are TRBV28 and TRBJ1-1, with 7 bases that match TRBD1. The germline V gene encodes CDR1 MDHEN and CDR2 SYDVKM. There are 13 residues in the CDR3. V dropped 5 bases and J dropped 8; count of bases not matched to a gene: 8. DNA for the CDR3: TGTGCCAGCAGTCCGGCGGACAGGCGGGAAGCTTTCTTT. Translating gives CASSPADRREAFF.

This clone was seen a few times. This chain connects TRBV27 to TRBJ2-3; the D gene is possibly TRBD1 (5 bases). In germline, CDR1 is MNHEY, CDR2 SMNVEV (reference sequence). Trimming shortened V by 5 bases and J by 5 bases, and 14 bases separated the two germline ends. This CDR3 is built from 14 residues. As DNA, the CDR3 is TGTGCCAGCAGTCCCAACCAGGGTGAAGATACGCAGTATTTT. Protein sequence: CASSPNQGEDTQYF.

The chain has TRBV5-1 and TRBJ2-3; possibly TRBD2 for D (5 bases). The V and J ends lost 5 bases and 5 bases respectively, with 9 bases between them. Germline V gives CDR1 SGHRS, CDR2 YFSETQ. The length of the CDR3 is 12 residues. Here the CDR3 DNA reads TGCGCCAGCAGACCCGGGGAAGATACGCAGTATTTT. Translation gives CASRPGEDTQYF.

The rearrangement links TRBV30 to TRBJ2-7, with 9 bases matching TRBD1. The germline V gene has CDR1 GTSNPN and CDR2 SVGIG (reference sequence). V gave up 1 base and J gave up 8 bases; unmatched junction bases: 3. The CDR3 extends over 12 amino acids. CDR3 in DNA: TGTGCCTGGAGTGGGACAGGGGTCCAGCAGTACTTC. Its protein product is CAWSGTGVQQYF. Variable domain in full (rest from reference TRBV30 and TRBJ2-7): SQTIHQWPATLVQPVGSPLSLECTVEGTSNPNLYWYRQAAGRGLQLLFYSVGIGQISSEVPQNLSASRPQDRQFILSSKKLLLSDSGFYLCAWSGTGVQQYFGPGTRLTVT.

The chain employs TRBV5-1 and TRBJ1-3; 12 nucleotides align to TRBD1. The CDR3 extends over 17 amino acids. Trimming cost V 0 bases and J 1 base; bases outside gene matches: 2. The germline V gene encodes CDR1 SGHRS and CDR2 YFSETQ. CDR3 nucleotides: TGCGCCAGCAGCTTGGTGGGACAGGGGGCTTCTGGAAACACCATATATTTT. Its translation: CASSLVGQGASGNTIYF.

The chain couples TRBV6-5 to TRBJ1-1, with a possible D match to TRBD1 (5 bases). Trimming took 2 bases from V and 5 from J, leaving 12 bases between them. Germline CDR1 and CDR2: MNHEY and SVGAGI. This CDR3 comprises 14 residues. The CDR3 protein is CASSYLGRGTEAFF. The CDR3 DNA is TGTGCCAGCAGTTACCTAGGGAGGGGAACTGAAGCTTTCTTT.

This chain connects TRBV5-6 to TRBJ1-2; 10 positions match TRBD1. V lost 4 bases to trimming and J lost 5 bases; unmatched junction nucleotides: 5. This CDR3 comprises 14 residues. The germline V gene encodes CDR1 SGHDT and CDR2 YYEEEE. The CDR3 bases are TGTGCCAGCAGCGACTGGACAGGGGGTTATGGCTACACCTTC. Its translation is CASSDWTGGYGYTF.

The chain recombines TRBV7-2 with TRBJ1-6; D ambiguous. Germline values: CDR1 SGHTA, CDR2 FQGNSA. V lost 1 base, J lost 9 bases, and 13 bases lay in between. This CDR3 has 15 amino acids. CDR3 sequence: CASSLGRQTISPLHF. The CDR3 coding sequence is TGTGCCAGCAGCTTAGGGAGGCAGACGATTTCACCCCTCCACTTT.

The chain is built from TRBV11-2 and TRBJ2-7; no clear D gene. Germline assignment: CDR1 SGHAT and CDR2 FQNNGV. This CDR3 has 13 residues. V was trimmed by 1 base and J by 4 bases, leaving 8 bases between them. The CDR3 region is CASSLASTYEQYV. Here the CDR3 DNA reads TGTGCCAGCAGCTTAGCCTCCACTTACGAGCAGTACGTC.

This chain uses TRBV7-2 with TRBJ1-1; 8 nucleotides match TRBD1. CDR3 size: 15 residues. CDR1 and CDR2 from the germline V gene are SGHTA and FQGNSA. The V gene end was trimmed by 5 bases and the J gene end by 0 bases; junction bases not matched to a gene: 5. The CDR3: CASSPRTGMNTEAFF. CDR3 bases: TGTGCCAGCAGCCCCCGGACAGGGATGAACACTGAAGCTTTCTTT.

J is TRBJ1-3 and V is TRBV6-1, with a tentative D call TRBD1 (6 bases). CDR3 length equals 15 residues. Trimming shortened V by 2 bases and J by 0 bases, and 8 bases separated the two germline ends. Per germline, CDR1 MNHNS and CDR2 SASEGT. As DNA, the CDR3 is TGTGCCAGCAGTGAACAGGGGATCTCTGGAAACACCATATATTTT. It yields the protein CASSEQGISGNTIYF.

V gene TRBV5-1 combines with J gene TRBJ1-1; D unresolved. The CDR3 loop spans 14 amino acids. Germline CDR1 SGHRS, CDR2 YFSETQ. V was pared by 1 base and J by 4 bases, with 11 bases between. This chain's CDR3 is CASSLRRVATEAFF. The CDR3 coding sequence is TGCGCCAGCAGCTTGAGGAGGGTCGCCACTGAAGCTTTCTTT.